The clone carrying this T cell receptor (beta chain) was seen many times. These data are taken from a study of regulatory T cells in long-lasting Graves disease. Sample time point: newly diagnosed GD, antithyroid drugs for less than 3 months. There was RNA extracted from PBMCs, and the TCR library was made from it. From each patient, nine milliliters of peripheral blood was drawn and collected into an EDTA anticoagulant tube. Building the TCR beta libraries relied on iRepertoire HTBI primers, and CDR3 regions underwent Arm-PCR. TCRdb itself ran the multiplex PCR reads through MiXCR, one entry per CDR3 protein. The sample carries 620,000 or so distinct CDR3 sequences, approximately 15% recorded once. The V gene's germline CDR1 is SGHAT and CDR2 FQNNGV. Trimming removed 2 bases from V and 7 bases from J; junction bases left unmatched: 3. The CDR3 is 15 amino acids. These same records also appear under a second study, on T cells in Graves' hyperthyroidism and ophthalmopathy. Turning to that study: If no ophthalmopathy progression occurred within 18 months, Graves' hyperthyroidism was stable. HTBI primers were used for first-round RT-PCR of the TCR CDR3. A model of 13 V-J features distinguished ophthalmopathy from stable hyperthyroidism.

The chain links TRBV11-2 to TRBJ2-1; 12 bases are shared with TRBD2. The TCR comes from a woman between 25 and 40 years old with Graves disease. The sample consisted of peripheral blood mononuclear cells (PBMCs), taken at new diagnosis, from a patient treated with antithyroid drugs. The CDR3 sequence: CASSLTTSGSNEQFF. CDR3 nucleotides: TGTGCCAGCAGCTTAACGACTAGCGGGAGTAATGAGCAGTTCTTC.